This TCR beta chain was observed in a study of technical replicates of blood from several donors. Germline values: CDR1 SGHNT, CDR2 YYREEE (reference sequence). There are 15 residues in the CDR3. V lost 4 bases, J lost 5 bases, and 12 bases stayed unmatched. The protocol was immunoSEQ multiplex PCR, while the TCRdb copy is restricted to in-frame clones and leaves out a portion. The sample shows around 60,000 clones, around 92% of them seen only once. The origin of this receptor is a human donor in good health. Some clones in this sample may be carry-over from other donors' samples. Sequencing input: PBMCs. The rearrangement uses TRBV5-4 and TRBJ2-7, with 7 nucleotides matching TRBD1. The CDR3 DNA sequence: TGTGCCAGCAGCCGGTCGAGACAGGGTTTAGACGAGCAGTACTTC. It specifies CASSRSRQGLDEQYF.